This T cell receptor (beta chain) was observed in a study of blood T cell repertoires in COVID-19. The wider study: Samples came from the United States, Italy and Spain, spanning acute and convalescent COVID-19. Sample material is recorded as cDNA or gDNA derived from T cells, B-cell-depleted T cells, or PBMCs.

This clone was detected ten times or more. How the authors handled the data: Estimation of nucleated cell counts relied on the amplification of reference gene primers. Some clones are missing from TCRdb's copy, which holds only in-frame ones; the method was immunoSEQ multiplex PCR. D and trimming were read from the DNA, whereas the V and J calls and clone size are those reported in that table. The data show 150,000 to 200,000 clones, approximately 88% seen once. The ends lost 2 bases at V and 5 bases at J; junction bases unmatched: 2. CDR3 length equals 14 residues. The germline V gene has CDR1 MGHDK and CDR2 SYGVNS. In Cohort 3, a recovered donor had either two negative PCRs, clearance, or symptom resolution.

V gene TRBV25-1 combines with J gene TRBJ1-3; the match to TRBD1 covers 8 bases. The TCR originated in a woman aged 55 to 70 who had recovered from COVID-19. Sequenced material: PBMCs or T cells enriched from blood (not recorded which). Written as DNA, the CDR3 is TGTGCCAGCAGTGAACAGGGGGCTAGAAACACCATATATTTT. This gives the protein CASSEQGARNTIYF.